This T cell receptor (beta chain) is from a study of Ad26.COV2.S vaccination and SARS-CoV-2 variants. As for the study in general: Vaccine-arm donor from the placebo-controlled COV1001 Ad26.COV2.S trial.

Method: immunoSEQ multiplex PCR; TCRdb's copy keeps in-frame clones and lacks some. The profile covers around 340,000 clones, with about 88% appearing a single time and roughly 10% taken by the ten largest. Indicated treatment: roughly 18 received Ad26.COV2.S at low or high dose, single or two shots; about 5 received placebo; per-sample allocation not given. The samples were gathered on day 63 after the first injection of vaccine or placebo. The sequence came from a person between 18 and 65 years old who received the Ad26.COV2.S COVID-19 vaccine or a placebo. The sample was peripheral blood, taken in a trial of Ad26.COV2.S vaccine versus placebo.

This CDR3 is CASSYSGGHGEAFF. DNA for the CDR3: TGTGCCAGCAGTTACTCTGGGGGGCATGGTGAAGCTTTCTTT. The chain combines TRBV6-5 with TRBJ1-1; TRBD1 might be the D (6 bases). The CDR3 totals 14 residues. V lost 0 bases and J lost 7, with 12 bases in between. From germline, CDR1 is MNHEY and CDR2 SVGAGI.